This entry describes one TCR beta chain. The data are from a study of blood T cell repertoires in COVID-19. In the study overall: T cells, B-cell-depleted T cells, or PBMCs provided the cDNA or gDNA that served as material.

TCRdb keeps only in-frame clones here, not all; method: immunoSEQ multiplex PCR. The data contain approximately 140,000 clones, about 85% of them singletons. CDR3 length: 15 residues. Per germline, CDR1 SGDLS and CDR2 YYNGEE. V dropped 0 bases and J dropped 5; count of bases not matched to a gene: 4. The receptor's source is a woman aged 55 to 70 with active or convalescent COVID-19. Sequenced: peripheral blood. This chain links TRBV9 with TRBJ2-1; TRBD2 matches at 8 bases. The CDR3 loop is CASSVGTSMNNEQFF. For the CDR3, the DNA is TGTGCCAGCAGCGTAGGGACTAGCATGAACAATGAGCAGTTCTTC.